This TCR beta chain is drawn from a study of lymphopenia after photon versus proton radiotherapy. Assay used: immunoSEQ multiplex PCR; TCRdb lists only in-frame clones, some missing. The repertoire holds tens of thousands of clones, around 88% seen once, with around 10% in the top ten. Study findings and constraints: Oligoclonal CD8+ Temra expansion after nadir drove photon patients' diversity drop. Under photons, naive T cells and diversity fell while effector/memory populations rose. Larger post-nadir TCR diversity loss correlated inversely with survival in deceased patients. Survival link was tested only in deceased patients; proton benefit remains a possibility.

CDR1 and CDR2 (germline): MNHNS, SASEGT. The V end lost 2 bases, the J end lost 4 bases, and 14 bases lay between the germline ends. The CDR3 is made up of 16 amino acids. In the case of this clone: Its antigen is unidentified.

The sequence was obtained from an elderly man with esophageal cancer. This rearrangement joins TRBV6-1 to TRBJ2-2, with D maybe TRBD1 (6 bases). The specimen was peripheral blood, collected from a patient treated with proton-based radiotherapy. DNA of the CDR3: TGTGCCAGCAGTGAATTAGGGGGTGTGACCACCGGGGAGCTGTTTTTT. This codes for CASSELGGVTTGELFF.